This entry is about one T cell receptor (beta chain). This sample is drawn from a study of control samples from healthy donors and cancer patients. Germline CDR1 and CDR2: LNHDA and SQIVND (reference sequence). J was trimmed by 2 bases and V by 5 bases; bases with no gene match: 6. The CDR3 runs to 15 residues. Libraries were prepared by immunoSEQ multiplex PCR; TCRdb keeps only in-frame clonotypes and omits some of them. This table holds tens of thousands of clones, approximately 80% found once. This clonotype was obtained from a man between 45 and 60 years old in good health. Sequenced input: blood. The chain links TRBV19 to TRBJ2-1; 7 nucleotides match TRBD2. The CDR3 spells CASSETSATYNEQFF. The CDR3 DNA reads TGTGCCAGTAGTGAAACTAGCGCAACCTACAATGAGCAGTTCTTC.